The present T cell receptor beta chain was sequenced within a study of early T cells in non-severe SARS-CoV-2 infection. Turning to the study itself: Sequencing of bulk RNA from unsorted whole blood was done, without chain pairing.

Comment on this clonotype: One end of the junction does not line up with germline, which may come from a read error.

Each CDR3 protein is one row after TCRdb ran MiXCR on the 5' RACE reads. The sample lists some 66,000 distinct CDR3 sequences; roughly 9% were seen once. Sequenced input: whole blood. This clonotype originated in an adult who was a healthcare worker with PCR-confirmed SARS-CoV-2 infection or an uninfected control (not recorded which).

CDR3 amino acids: CTSSPLAGPGTDTQYF. CDR3 nucleotide sequence: TGTACCAGCTCACCATTAGCGGGGCCGGGAACAGATACGCAGTATTTT. The V and J genes are TRBV18 and TRBJ2-3; 8 bases are a match to TRBD2. Germline V gene data show CDR1 as KGHSH and CDR2 as LQKENI. This CDR3 region has 16 residues.